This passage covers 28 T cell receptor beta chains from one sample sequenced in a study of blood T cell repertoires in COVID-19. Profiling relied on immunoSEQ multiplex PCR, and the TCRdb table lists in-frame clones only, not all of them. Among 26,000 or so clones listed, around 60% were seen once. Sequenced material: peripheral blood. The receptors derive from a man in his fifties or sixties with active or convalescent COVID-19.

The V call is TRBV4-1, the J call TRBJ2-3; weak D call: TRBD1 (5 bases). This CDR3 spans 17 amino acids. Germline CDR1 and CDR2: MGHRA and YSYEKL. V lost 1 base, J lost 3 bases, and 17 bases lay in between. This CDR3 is CASSQGPTTAPTDTQYF. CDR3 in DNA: TGCGCCAGCAGCCAAGGCCCGACGACAGCTCCAACAGATACGCAGTATTTT.

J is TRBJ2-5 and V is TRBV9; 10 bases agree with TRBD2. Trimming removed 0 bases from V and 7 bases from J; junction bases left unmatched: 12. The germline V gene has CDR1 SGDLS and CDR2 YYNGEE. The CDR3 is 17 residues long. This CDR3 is CASSVALAGDTWGTQYF. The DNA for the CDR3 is TGTGCCAGCAGCGTAGCCCTAGCGGGGGATACGTGGGGGACCCAGTACTTC.

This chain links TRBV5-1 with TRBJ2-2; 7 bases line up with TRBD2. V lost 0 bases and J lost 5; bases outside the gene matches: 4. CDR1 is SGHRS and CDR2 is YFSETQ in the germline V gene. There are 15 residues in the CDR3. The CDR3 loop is CASSLGTRGTGELFF. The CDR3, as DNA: TGCGCCAGCAGCTTGGGGACTAGAGGGACCGGGGAGCTGTTTTTT.

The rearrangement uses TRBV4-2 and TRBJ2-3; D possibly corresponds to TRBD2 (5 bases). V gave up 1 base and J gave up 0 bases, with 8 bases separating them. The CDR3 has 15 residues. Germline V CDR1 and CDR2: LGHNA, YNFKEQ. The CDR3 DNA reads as TGTGCCAGCAGCCAAGTGGGAGAGAGCACAGATACGCAGTATTTT. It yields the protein CASSQVGESTDTQYF.

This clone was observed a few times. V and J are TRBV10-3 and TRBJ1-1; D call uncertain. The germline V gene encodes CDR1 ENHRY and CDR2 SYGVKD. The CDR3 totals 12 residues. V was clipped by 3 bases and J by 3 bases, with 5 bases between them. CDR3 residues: CAISEYYTEAFF. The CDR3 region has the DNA TGTGCCATCAGTGAATATTACACTGAAGCTTTCTTT.

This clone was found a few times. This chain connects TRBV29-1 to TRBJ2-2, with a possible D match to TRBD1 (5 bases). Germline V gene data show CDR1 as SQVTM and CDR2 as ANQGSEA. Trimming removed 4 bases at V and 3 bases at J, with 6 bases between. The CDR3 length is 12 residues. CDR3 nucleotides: TGCAGCGTTGGCAGGGACACCGGGGAGCTGTTTTTT. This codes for CSVGRDTGELFF.

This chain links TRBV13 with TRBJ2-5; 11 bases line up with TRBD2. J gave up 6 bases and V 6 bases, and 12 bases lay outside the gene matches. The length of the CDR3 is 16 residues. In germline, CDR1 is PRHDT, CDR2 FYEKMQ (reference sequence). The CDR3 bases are TGTGCCAGCAGTTCCTGGAGTAGCGGGGGGGCAAAGACCCAGTACTTC. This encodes CASSSWSSGGAKTQYF.

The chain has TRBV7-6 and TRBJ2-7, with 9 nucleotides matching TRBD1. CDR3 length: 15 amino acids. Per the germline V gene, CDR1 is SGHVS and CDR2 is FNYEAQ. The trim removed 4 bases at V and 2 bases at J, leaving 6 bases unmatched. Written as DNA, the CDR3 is TGTGCCAGCAGCTCCGGGACAGGGTCCACCTACGAGCAGTACTTC. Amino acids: CASSSGTGSTYEQYF.

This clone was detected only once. The CDR3 loop reads CASSPIQGHNYGYTF. The CDR3, as DNA: TGTGCCAGCTCACCAATCCAGGGTCACAACTATGGCTACACCTTC. J is TRBJ1-2 and V is TRBV18; TRBD1 is a possible D gene (5 bases). V lost 2 bases, J lost 2 bases, and 12 bases lay in between. The CDR3 is made up of 15 amino acids. Germline V gives CDR1 KGHSH, CDR2 LQKENI.

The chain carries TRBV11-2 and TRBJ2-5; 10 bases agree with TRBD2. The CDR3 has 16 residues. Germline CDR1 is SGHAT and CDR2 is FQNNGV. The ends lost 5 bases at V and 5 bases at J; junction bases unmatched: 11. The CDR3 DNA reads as TGTGCCAGCAGCCTACAGCGGGGGGGCCCTTGGGAGACCCAGTACTTC. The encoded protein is CASSLQRGGPWETQYF.

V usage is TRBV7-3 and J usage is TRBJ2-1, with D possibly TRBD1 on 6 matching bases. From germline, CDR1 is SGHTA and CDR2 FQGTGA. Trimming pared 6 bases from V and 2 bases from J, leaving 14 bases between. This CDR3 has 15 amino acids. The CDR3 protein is CASSLVTGTYNEQFF. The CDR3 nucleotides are TGTGCCAGCAGTCTGGTGACAGGAACCTACAATGAGCAGTTCTTC.

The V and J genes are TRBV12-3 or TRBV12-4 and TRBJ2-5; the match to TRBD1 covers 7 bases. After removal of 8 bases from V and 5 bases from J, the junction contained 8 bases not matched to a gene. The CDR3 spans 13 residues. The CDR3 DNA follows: TGTGCCAGCGCAGGGGGATGGTTGGAGACCCAGTACTTC. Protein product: CASAGGWLETQYF.

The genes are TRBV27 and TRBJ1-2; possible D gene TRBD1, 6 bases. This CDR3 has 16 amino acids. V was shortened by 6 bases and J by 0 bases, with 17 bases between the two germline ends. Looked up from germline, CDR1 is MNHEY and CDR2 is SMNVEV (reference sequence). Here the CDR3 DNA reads TGTGCCAGCAGCTCGCAACTACAGGGTTCTAACTATGGCTACACCTTC. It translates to CASSSQLQGSNYGYTF.

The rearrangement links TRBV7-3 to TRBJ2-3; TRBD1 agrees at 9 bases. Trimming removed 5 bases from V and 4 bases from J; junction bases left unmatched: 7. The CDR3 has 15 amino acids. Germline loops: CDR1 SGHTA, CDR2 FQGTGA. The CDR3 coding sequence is TGTGCCAGCAGCGCGGGACAGGGAAGTGCAGATACGCAGTATTTT. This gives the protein CASSAGQGSADTQYF.

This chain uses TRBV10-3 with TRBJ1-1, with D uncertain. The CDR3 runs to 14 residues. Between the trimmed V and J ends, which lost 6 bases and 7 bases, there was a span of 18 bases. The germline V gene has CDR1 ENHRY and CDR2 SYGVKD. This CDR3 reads CAIRSGGFSSEAFF. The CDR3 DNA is TGTGCCATCAGGTCTGGCGGTTTCTCTAGTGAAGCTTTCTTT.

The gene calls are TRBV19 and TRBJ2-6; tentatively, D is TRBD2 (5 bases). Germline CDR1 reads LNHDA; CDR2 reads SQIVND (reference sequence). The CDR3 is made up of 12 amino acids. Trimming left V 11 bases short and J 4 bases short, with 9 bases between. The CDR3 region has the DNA TGTGCCTCGGGGTTGGGGGCCAACGTCCTGACTTTC. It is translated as CASGLGANVLTF.

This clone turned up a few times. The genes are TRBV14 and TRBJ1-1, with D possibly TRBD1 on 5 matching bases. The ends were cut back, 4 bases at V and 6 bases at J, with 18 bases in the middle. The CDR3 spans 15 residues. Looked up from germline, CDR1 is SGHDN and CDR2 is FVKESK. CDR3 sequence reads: CASSLMGEGGPEAFF. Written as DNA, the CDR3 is TGTGCCAGCAGCCTTATGGGGGAGGGCGGACCTGAAGCTTTCTTT. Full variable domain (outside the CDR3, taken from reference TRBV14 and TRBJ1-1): EAGVTQFPSHSVIEKGQTVTLRCDPISGHDNLYWYRRVMGKEIKFLLHFVKESKQDESGMPNNRFLAERTGGTYSTLKVQPAELEDSGVYFCASSLMGEGGPEAFFGQGTRLTVV.

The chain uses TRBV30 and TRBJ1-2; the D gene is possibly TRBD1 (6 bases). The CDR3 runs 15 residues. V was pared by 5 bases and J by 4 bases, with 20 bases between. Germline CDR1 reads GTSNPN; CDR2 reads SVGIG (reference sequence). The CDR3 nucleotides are TGTGCCTGGGGGAGGGAGGGGGGCAGTAGCTATGGCTACACCTTC. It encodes CAWGREGGSSYGYTF. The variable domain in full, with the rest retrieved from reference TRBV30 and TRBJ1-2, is SQTIHQWPATLVQPVGSPLSLECTVEGTSNPNLYWYRQAAGRGLQLLFYSVGIGQISSEVPQNLSASRPQDRQFILSSKKLLLSDSGFYLCAWGREGGSSYGYTFGSGTRLTVV.

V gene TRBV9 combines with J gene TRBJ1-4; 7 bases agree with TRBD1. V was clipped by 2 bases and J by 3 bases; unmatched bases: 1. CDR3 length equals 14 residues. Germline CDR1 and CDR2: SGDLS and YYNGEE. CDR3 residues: CASSVGTANEKLFF. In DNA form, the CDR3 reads TGTGCCAGCAGCGTGGGGACAGCTAATGAAAAACTGTTTTTT. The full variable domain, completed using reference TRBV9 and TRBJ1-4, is DSGVTQTPKHLITATGQRVTLRCSPRSGDLSVYWYQQSLDQGLQFLIQYYNGEERAKGNILERFSAQQFPDLHSELNLSSLELGDSALYFCASSVGTANEKLFFGSGTQLSVL.

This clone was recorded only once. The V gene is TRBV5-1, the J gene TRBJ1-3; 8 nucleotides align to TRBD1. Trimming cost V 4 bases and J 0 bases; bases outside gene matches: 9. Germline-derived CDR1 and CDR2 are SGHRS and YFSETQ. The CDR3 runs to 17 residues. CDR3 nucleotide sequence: TGCGCCAGCAGCACCCGGGACAGGCATTTCTCTGGAAACACCATATATTTT. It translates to CASSTRDRHFSGNTIYF.

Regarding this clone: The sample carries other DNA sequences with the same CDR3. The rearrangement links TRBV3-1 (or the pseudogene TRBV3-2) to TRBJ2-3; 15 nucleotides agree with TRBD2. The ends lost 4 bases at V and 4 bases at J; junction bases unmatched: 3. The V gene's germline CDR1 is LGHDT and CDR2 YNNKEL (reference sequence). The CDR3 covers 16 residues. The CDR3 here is CASSPGTSGRSDTQYF. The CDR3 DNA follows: TGTGCCAGCAGCCCGGGGACTAGCGGGAGGTCAGATACGCAGTATTTT.

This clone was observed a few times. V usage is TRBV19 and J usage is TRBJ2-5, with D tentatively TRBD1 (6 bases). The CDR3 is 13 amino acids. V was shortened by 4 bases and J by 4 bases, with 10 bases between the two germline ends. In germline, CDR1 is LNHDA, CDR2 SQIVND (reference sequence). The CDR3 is CASSNTGLETQYF. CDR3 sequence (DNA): TGTGCCAGTAGTAACACAGGGCTAGAGACCCAGTACTTC. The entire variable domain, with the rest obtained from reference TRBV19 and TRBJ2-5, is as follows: DGGITQSPKYLFRKEGQNVTLSCEQNLNHDAMYWYRQDPGQGLRLIYYSQIVNDFQKGDIAEGYSVSREKKESFPLTVTSAQKNPTAFYLCASSNTGLETQYFGPGTRLLVL.

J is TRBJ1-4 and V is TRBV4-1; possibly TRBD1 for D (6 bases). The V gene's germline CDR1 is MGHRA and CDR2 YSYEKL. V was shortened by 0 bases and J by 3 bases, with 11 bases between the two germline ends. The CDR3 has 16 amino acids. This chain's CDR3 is CASSQEGGPANEKLFF. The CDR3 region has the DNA TGCGCCAGCAGCCAAGAAGGGGGACCGGCTAATGAAAAACTGTTTTTT.

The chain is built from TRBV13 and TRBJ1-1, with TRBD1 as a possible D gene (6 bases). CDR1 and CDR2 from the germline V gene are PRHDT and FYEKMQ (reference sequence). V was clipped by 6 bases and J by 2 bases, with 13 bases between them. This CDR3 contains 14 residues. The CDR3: CASSKPDSNTEAFF. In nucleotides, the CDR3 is TGTGCCAGCAGTAAACCGGACAGCAACACTGAAGCTTTCTTT.

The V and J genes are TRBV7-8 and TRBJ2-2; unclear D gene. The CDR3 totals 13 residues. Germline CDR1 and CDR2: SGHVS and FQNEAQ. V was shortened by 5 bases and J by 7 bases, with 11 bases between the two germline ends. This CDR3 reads CASSPQVRGELFF. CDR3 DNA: TGTGCCAGCAGCCCCCAGGTGCGCGGGGAGCTGTTTTTT.

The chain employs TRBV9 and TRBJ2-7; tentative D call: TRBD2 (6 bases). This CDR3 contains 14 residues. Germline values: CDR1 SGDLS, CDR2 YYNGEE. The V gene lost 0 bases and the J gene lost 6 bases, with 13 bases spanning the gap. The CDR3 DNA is TGTGCCAGCAGCGTAGGGCAGGGAGGCGGCGAGCAGTACTTC. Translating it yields CASSVGQGGGEQYF.

The CDR3 protein is CASSQATSGRETQYF. The CDR3 bases are TGTGCCAGCAGCCAAGCAACTAGCGGGAGGGAGACCCAGTACTTC. V and J are TRBV14 and TRBJ2-5, with 12 bases matching TRBD2. The CDR3 has 15 residues. Germline V gene lookup returns CDR1 SGHDN and CDR2 FVKESK. Trimming took 1 base from V and 5 from J; bases not matched to a gene: 2.

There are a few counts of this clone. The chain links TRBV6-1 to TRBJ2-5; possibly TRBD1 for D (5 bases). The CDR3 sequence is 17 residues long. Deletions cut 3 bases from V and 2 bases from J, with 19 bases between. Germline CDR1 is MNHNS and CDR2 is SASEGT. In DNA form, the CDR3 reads TGTGCCAGCAGTGATAAAAGAACCGACAGCCTACAAGAGACCCAGTACTTC. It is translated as CASSDKRTDSLQETQYF.